This entry describes one TCR beta chain. Its antigen is as yet unknown. This sample was taken from a study of T-cell memory formation after mild COVID-19. Findings and limits, study-wide: Within pre-infection memory, some responding clones were found, suggesting cross-reactive memory joined.

CDR1 is SGDLS, CDR2 YYNGEE, per germline. This CDR3 spans 18 amino acids. The V and J ends lost 4 bases and 2 bases respectively, with 24 bases between them. TCRdb reanalysed the 5' RACE reads using MiXCR and keeps one entry per CDR3 protein. Of about 430,000 distinct CDR3 sequences listed, less than 25% were seen once; the top ten hold roughly 8.7%. The clonotype comes from an adult woman who had mild COVID-19 (a few samples of this study predate the infection). Cell type and time point are not known. J is TRBJ1-1 and V is TRBV9, with D possibly being TRBD1 (6 bases). The specimen was PBMCs or a T cell subset sorted from them (not recorded which). As DNA, the CDR3 is TGTGCCAGCAGCACCCGGGACCCGGGGGCACCTTTTAACACTGAAGCTTTCTTT. Protein sequence: CASSTRDPGAPFNTEAFF.